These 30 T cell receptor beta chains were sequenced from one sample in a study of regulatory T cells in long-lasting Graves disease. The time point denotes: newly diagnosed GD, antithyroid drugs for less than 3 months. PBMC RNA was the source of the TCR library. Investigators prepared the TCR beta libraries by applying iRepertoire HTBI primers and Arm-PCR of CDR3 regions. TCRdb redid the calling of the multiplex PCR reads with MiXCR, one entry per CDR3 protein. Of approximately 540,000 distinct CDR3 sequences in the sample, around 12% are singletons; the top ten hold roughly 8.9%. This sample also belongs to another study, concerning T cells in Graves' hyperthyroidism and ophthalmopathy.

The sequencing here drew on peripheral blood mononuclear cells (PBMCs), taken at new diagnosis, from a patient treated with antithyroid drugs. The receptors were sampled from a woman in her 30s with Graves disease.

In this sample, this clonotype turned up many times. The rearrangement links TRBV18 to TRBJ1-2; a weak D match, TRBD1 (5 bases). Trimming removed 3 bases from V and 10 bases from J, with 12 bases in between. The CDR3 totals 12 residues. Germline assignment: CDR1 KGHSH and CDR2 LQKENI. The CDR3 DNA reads TGTGCCAGCTCACCCCCCGGGGGATCCTACACCTTC. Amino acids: CASSPPGGSYTF.

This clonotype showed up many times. CDR3 loop: CAWSVRLAYEQYF. The CDR3 DNA reads as TGTGCCTGGAGTGTACGACTAGCCTACGAGCAGTACTTC. V is TRBV30 and J is TRBJ2-7, with D possibly being TRBD2 (6 bases). The V gene's germline CDR1 is GTSNPN and CDR2 SVGIG (reference sequence). CDR3 size: 13 residues. The V end was cut by 0 bases, the J end by 2 bases, with 8 bases between.

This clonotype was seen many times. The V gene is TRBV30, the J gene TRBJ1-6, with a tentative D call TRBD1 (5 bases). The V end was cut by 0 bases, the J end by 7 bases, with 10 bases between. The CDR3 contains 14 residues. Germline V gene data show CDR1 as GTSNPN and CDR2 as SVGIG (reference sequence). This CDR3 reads CAWSVLGGNSPLHF. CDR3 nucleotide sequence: TGTGCCTGGAGTGTACTGGGGGGGAATTCACCCCTCCACTTT.

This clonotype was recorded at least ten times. The DNA for the CDR3 is TGTGCCAGCAGCTACTTGGACAGGGAGGAGTTCTTC. Translated: CASSYLDREEFF. The J gene is TRBJ2-1, the V gene TRBV7-2, with 8 positions matching TRBD1. The ends lost 4 bases at V and 14 bases at J; junction bases unmatched: 7. Germline V CDR1 and CDR2: SGHTA, FQGNSA. The CDR3 is made up of 12 amino acids.

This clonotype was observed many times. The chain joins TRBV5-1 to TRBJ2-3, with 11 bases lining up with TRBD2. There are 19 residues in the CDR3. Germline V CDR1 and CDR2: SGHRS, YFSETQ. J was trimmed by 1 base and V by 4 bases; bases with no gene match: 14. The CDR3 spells CASSPKGLADPSGTDTQYF. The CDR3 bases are TGCGCCAGCAGCCCTAAGGGACTAGCGGACCCATCAGGCACAGATACGCAGTATTTT. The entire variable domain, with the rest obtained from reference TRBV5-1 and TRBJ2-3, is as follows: KAGVTQTPRYLIKTRGQQVTLSCSPISGHRSVSWYQQTPGQGLQFLFEYFSETQRNKGNFPGRFSGRQFSNSRSEMNVSTLELGDSALYLCASSPKGLADPSGTDTQYFGPGTRLTVL.

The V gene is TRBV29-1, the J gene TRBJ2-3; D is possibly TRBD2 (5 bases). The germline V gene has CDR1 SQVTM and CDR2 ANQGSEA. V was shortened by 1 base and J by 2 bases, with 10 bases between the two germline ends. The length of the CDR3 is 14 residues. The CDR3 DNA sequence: TGCAGCGTTGAAGGGGCGGGCTCCACAGATACGCAGTATTTT. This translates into CSVEGAGSTDTQYF.

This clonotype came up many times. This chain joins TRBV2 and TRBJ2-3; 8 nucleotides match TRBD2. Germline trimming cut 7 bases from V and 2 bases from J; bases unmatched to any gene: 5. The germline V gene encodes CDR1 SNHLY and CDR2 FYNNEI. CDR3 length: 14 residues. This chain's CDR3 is CASKFSGTTDTQYF. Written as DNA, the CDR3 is TGTGCCAGCAAGTTTAGCGGGACCACAGATACGCAGTATTTT.

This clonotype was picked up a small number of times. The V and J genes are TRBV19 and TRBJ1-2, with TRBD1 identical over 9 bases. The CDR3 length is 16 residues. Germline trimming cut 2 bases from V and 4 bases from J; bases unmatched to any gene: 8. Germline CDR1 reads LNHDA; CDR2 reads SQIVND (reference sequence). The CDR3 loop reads CASSILWDREAYGYTF. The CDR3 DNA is TGTGCCAGTAGTATATTATGGGACAGGGAGGCCTATGGCTACACCTTC.

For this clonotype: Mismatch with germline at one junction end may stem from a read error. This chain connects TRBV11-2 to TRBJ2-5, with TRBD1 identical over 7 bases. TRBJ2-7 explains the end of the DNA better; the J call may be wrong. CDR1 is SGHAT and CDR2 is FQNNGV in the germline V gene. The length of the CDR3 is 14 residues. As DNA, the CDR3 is TGTACCAGCAGCTCCACAGGGGTGTCCTACGAGCAGTACTTC. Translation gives CTSSSTGVSYEQYF.

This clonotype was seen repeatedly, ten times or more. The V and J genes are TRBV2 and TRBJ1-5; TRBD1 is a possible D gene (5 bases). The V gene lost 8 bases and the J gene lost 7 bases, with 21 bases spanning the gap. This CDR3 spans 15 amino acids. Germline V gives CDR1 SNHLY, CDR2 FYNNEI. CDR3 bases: TGTGCCAGCGGACCGCGGGCAGGGTGGGACCAGCCCCAGCATTTT. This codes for CASGPRAGWDQPQHF.

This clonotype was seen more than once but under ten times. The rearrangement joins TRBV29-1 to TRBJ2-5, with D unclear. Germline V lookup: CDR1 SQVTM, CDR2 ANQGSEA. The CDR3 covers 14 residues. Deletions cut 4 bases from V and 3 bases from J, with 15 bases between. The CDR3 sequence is CSVALLRIEETQYF. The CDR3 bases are TGCAGCGTTGCCTTGCTCCGAATCGAAGAGACCCAGTACTTC.

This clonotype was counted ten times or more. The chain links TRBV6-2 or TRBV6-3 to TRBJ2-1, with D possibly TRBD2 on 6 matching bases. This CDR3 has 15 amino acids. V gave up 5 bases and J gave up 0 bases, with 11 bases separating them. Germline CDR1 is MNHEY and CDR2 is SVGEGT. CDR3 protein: CASSLRENSYNEQFF. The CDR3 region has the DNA TGTGCCAGCAGTCTTCGGGAGAACTCCTACAATGAGCAGTTCTTC.

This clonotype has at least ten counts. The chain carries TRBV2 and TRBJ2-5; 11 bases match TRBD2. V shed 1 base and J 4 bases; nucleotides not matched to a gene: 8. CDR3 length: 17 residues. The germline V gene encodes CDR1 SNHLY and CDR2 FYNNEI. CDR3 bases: TGTGCCAGCAGTGAAGGACTAGCGGGACAAATCGTAGAGACCCAGTACTTC. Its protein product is CASSEGLAGQIVETQYF.

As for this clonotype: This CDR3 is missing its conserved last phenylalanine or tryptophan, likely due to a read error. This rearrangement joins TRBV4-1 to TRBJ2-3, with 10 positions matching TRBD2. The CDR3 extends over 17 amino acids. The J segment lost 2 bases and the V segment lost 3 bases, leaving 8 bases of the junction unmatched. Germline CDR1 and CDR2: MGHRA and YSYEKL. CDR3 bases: TGCGCCAGCAGCCACGTTAGGACTAGCGGTCTCACAGATACGCAGTATTCT. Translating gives CASSHVRTSGLTDTQYS.

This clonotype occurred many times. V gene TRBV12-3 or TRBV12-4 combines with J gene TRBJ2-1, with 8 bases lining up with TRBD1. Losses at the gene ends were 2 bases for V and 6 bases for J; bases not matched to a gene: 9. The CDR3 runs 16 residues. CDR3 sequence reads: CASSLLDRGILNEQFF. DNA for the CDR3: TGTGCCAGCAGTTTACTCGACAGGGGAATACTCAATGAGCAGTTCTTC.

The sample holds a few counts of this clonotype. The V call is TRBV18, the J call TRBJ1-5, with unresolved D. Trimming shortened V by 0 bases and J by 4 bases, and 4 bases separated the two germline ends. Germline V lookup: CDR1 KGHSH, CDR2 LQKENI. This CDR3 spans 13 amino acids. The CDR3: CASSPPENQPQHF. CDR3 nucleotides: TGTGCCAGCTCACCACCGGAGAATCAGCCCCAGCATTTT. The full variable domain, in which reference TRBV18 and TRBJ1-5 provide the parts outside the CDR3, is NAGVMQNPRHLVRRRGQEARLRCSPMKGHSHVYWYRQLPEEGLKFMVYLQKENIIDESGMPKERFSAEFPKEGPSILRIQQVVRGDSAAYFCASSPPENQPQHFGDGTRLSIL.

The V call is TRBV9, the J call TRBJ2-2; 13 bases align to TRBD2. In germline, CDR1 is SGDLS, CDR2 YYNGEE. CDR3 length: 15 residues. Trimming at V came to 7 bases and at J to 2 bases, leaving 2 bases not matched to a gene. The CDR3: CASGTSGTNTGELFF. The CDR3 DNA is TGTGCCAGCGGGACTAGCGGGACTAACACCGGGGAGCTGTTTTTT.

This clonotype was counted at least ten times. CDR3: CATSRENQPQHF. The CDR3 DNA is TGTGCCACCAGCAGAGAGAATCAGCCCCAGCATTTT. The chain employs TRBV15 and TRBJ1-5; D remains ambiguous. Per the germline V gene, CDR1 is LNHNV and CDR2 is YYDKDF (reference sequence). The CDR3 length is 12 residues. Trimming pared 0 bases from V and 4 bases from J, leaving 1 base between.

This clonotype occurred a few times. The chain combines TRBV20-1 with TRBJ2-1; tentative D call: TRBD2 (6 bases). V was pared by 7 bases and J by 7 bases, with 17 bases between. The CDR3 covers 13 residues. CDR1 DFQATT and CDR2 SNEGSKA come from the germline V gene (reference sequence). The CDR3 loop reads CSVPSATRNEQFF. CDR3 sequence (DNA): TGCAGTGTCCCTAGCGCCACAAGGAATGAGCAGTTCTTC.

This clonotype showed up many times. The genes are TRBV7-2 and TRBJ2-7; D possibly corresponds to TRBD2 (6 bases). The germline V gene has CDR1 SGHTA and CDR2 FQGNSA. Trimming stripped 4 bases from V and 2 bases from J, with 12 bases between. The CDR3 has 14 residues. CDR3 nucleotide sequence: TGTGCCAGCAGCTCCCGTTGGACTACCTACGAGCAGTACTTC. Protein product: CASSSRWTTYEQYF.

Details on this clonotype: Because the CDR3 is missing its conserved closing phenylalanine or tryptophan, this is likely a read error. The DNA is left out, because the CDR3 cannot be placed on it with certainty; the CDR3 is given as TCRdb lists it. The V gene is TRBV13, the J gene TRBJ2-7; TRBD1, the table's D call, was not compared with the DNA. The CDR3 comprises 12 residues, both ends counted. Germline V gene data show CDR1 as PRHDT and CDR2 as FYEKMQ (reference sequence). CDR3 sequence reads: CASSLRGQPLSY.

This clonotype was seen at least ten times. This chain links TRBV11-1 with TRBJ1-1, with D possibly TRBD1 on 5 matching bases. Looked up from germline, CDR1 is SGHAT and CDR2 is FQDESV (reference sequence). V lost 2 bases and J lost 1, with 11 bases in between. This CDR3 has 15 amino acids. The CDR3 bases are TGTGCCAGCAGCTTATCGGCGACAGCGAACACTGAAGCTTTCTTT. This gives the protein CASSLSATANTEAFF.

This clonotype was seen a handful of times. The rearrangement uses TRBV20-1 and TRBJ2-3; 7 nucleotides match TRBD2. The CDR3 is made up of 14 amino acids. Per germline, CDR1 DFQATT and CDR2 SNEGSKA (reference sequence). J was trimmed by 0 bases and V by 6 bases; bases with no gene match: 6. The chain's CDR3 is CSAGLVGSTDTQYF. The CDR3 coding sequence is TGCAGTGCAGGACTAGTAGGGAGCACAGATACGCAGTATTTT.

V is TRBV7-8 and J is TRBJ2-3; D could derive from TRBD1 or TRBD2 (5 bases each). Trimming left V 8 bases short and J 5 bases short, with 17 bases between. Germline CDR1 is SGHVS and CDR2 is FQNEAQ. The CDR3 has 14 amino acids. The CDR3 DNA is TGTGCCAGCGCACCGACGGGACCGTTAGATACGCAGTATTTT. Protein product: CASAPTGPLDTQYF.

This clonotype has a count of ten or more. For the CDR3, the DNA is TGTGCCAGCAGCCCCCGTCAGGGGACCCAGTACTTC. Translated: CASSPRQGTQYF. The chain employs TRBV7-2 and TRBJ2-5; D perhaps matches TRBD1 (5 bases). The ends were cut back, 5 bases at V and 7 bases at J, with 11 bases in the middle. The germline CDR1 and CDR2 sequences are SGHTA and FQGNSA. The CDR3 runs to 12 residues.

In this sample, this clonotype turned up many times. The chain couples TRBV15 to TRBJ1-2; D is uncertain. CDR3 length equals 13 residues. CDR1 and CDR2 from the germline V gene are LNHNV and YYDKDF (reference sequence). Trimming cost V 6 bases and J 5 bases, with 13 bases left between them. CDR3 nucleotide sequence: TGTGCCACCAGTCGCCTGAAATCGTATGGCTACACCTTC. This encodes CATSRLKSYGYTF.

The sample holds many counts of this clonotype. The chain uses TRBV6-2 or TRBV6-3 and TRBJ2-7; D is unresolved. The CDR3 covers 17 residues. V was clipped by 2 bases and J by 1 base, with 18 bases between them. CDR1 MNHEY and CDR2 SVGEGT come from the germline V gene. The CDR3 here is CASSYRMVGTISYEQYF. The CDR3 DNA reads TGTGCCAGCAGTTACAGAATGGTGGGCACTATATCCTACGAGCAGTACTTC.

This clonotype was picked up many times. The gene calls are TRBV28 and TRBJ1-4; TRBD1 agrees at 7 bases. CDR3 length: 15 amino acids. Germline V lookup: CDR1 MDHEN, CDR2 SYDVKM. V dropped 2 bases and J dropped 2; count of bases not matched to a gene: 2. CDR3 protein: CASSLPGGTNEKLFF. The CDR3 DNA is TGTGCCAGCAGTTTACCAGGGGGGACTAATGAAAAACTGTTTTTT. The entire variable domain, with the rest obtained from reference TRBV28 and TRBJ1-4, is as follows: DVKVTQSSRYLVKRTGEKVFLECVQDMDHENMFWYRQDPGLGLRLIYFSYDVKMKEKGDIPEGYSVSREKKERFSLILESASTNQTSMYLCASSLPGGTNEKLFFGSGTQLSVL.

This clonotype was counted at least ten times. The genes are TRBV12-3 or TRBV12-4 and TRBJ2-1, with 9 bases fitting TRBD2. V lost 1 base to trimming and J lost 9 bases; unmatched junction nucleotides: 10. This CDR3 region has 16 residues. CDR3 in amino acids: CASSLVAGGRLSEQFF. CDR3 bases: TGTGCCAGCAGTTTAGTGGCGGGAGGGAGATTAAGTGAGCAGTTCTTC.

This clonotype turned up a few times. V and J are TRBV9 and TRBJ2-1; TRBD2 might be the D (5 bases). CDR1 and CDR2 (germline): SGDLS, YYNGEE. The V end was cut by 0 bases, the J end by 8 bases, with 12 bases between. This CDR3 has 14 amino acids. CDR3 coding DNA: TGTGCCAGCAGCGTAGCTATCTTGGAGGATGAGCAGTTCTTC. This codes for CASSVAILEDEQFF.